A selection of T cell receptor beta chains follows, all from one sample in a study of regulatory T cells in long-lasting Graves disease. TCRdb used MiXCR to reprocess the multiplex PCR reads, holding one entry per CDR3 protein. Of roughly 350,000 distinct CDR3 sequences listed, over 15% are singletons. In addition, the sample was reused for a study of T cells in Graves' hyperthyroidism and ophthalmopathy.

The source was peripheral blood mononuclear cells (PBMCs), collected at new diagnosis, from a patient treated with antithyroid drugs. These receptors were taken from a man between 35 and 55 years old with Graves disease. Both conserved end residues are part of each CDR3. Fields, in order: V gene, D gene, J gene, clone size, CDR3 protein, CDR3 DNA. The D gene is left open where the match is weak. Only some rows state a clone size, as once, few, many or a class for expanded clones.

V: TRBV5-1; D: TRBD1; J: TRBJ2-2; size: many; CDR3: CASRRSGTALTGELFF; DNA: TGCGCCAGCCGCAGATCCGGGACAGCTCTCACCGGGGAGCTGTTTTTT
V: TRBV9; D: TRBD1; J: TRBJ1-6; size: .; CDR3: CASSGGQGNNSPLHF; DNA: TGTGCCAGCAGCGGAGGACAGGGCAATAATTCACCCCTCCACTTT
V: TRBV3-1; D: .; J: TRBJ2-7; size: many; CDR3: CATNPMARAHEQYF; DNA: TGTGCCACCAATCCTATGGCCAGGGCCCACGAGCAGTACTTC
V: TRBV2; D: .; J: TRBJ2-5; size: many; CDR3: CASSFDSPRETQYF; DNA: TGTGCCAGCAGCTTCGACAGTCCTAGAGAGACCCAGTACTTC
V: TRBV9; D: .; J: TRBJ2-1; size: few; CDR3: CASSVAGAGTYNEQFF; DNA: TGTGCCAGCAGCGTAGCTGGGGCGGGGACTTACAATGAGCAGTTCTTC
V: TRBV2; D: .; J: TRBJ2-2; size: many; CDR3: CASSEVPAGELFF; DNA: TGTGCCAGCAGTGAAGTTCCGGCCGGGGAGCTGTTTTTT
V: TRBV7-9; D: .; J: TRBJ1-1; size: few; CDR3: CASSPPTGLNTEAFF; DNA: TGTGCCAGCAGCCCACCGACAGGCTTGAACACTGAAGCTTTCTTT
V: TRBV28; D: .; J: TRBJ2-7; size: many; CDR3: CASSSVTGRISYEQYF; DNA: TGTGCCAGCAGTAGCGTTACGGGACGGATCTCCTACGAGCAGTACTTC
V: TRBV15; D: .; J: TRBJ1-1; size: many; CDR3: CATSRDPYTEAFF; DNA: TGTGCCACCAGCCGGGACCCCTACACTGAAGCTTTCTTT
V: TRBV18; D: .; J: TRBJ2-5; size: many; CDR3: CASSPRNQGRETQYF; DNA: TGTGCCAGCTCACCGCGTAATCAGGGTCGGGAGACCCAGTACTTC
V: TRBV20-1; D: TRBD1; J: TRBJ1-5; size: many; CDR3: CSATQGAGNQPQHF; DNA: TGCAGTGCGACACAGGGGGCTGGAAATCAGCCCCAGCATTTT
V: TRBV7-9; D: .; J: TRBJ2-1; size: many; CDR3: CASSLGIRDNEQFF; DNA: TGTGCCAGCAGCTTAGGTATCAGGGACAATGAGCAGTTCTTC
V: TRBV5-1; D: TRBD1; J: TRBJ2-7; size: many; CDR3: CASSRGQGGHEQYF; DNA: TGCGCCAGCAGTAGGGGACAGGGAGGCCACGAGCAGTACTTC
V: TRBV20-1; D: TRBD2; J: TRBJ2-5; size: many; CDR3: CSRTSGGQETQYF; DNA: TGCAGTCGTACTAGCGGGGGACAAGAGACCCAGTACTTC
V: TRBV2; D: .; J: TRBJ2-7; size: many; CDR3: CASSPLLGRTGRVTYEQYF; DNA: TGTGCCAGCAGTCCGCTCCTTGGCCGTACCGGCAGGGTTACCTACGAGCAGTACTTC
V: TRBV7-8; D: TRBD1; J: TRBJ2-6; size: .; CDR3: CASSFRGPGANVLTF; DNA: TGTGCCAGCAGCTTCAGGGGGCCTGGGGCCAACGTCCTGACTTTC
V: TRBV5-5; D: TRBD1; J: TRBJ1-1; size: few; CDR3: CASSVDRGLRSTEAFF; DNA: TGTGCCAGCAGCGTAGACAGGGGTTTGAGGAGCACTGAAGCTTTCTTT
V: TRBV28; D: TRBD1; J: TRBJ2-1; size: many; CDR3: CASSLMLGQGRGEQFF; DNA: TGTGCCAGCAGTTTAATGTTGGGACAGGGCAGGGGGGAGCAGTTCTTC
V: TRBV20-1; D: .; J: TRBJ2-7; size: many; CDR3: CSARGFEEDEQYF; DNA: TGCAGTGCTAGAGGATTCGAGGAGGACGAGCAGTACTTC
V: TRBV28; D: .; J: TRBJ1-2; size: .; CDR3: CASSLPRDPGGYTF; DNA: TGTGCCAGCAGTCTGCCCCGGGACCCAGGGGGCTACACCTTC
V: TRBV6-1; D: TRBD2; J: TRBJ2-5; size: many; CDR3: CASSEAGLASETQYF; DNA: TGTGCCAGCAGTGAAGCGGGACTAGCATCCGAGACCCAGTACTTC
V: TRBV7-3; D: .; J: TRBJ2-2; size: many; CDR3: CASSLRGVGELFF; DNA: TGTGCCAGCAGCCTTAGGGGTGTCGGGGAGCTGTTTTTT
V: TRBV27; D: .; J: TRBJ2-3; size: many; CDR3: CASSFRGGTDTQYF; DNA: TGTGCCAGCAGTTTTCGTGGAGGTACAGATACGCAGTATTTT
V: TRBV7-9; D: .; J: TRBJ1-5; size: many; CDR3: CASSGSSNSNQPQHF; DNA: TGTGCCAGCAGCGGGTCCTCTAATAGCAATCAGCCCCAGCATTTT
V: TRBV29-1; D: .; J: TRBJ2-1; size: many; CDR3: CSVTRTQLSYNEQFF; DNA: TGCAGCGTCACCCGGACTCAACTCTCCTACAATGAGCAGTTCTTC
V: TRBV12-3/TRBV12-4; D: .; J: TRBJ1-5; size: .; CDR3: CASSLMGLGSSQPQHF; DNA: TGTGCCAGCAGTTTAATGGGGCTCGGGAGTAGTCAGCCCCAGCATTTT
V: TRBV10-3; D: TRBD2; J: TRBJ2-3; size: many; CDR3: CAISESTGTSGSRYTQYF; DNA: TGTGCCATCAGTGAGTCGACCGGGACTAGCGGGTCCCGTTATACGCAGTATTTT
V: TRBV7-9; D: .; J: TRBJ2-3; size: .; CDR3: CASSLTGTSTDTQYF; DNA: TGTGCCAGCAGCTTGACAGGGACTAGCACAGATACGCAGTATTTT
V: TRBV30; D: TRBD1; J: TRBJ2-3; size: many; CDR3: CACYPGTGTDTQYF; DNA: TGTGCCTGCTACCCTGGGACAGGCACAGATACGCAGTATTTT
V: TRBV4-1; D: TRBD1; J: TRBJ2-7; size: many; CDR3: CASSKPGQVYEQYF; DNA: TGCGCCAGCAGCAAGCCGGGACAGGTCTACGAGCAGTACTTC
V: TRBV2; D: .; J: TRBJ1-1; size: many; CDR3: CASSYRNTEAFF; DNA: TGTGCCAGCAGTTACAGGAACACTGAAGCTTTCTTT
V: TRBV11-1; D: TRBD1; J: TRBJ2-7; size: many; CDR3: CASSRDRSSYEQYF; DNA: TGTGCCAGCAGCCGGGACAGGAGCTCCTACGAGCAGTACTTC
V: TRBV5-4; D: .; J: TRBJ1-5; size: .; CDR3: CASSLSISGDPSNQPQHF; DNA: TGTGCCAGCAGCTTGTCTATCTCAGGGGATCCTAGCAATCAGCCCCAGCATTTT
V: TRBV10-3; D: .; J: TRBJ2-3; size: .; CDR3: CAISDLAGRRTDTQYF; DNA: TGTGCCATCAGTGATCTCGCGGGGAGACGCACAGATACGCAGTATTTT
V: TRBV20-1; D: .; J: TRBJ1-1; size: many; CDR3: CSAVKMNTEAFF; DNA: TGCAGTGCGGTAAAGATGAACACTGAAGCTTTCTTT
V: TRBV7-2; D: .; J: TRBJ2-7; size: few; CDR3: CASSYLGETSYEQYF; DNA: TGTGCCAGCAGCTACCTAGGGGAGACCTCCTACGAGCAGTACTTC
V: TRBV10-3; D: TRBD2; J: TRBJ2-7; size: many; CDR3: CAISGTSGSPYEQYF; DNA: TGTGCCATCAGTGGGACTAGCGGGTCCCCCTACGAGCAGTACTTC
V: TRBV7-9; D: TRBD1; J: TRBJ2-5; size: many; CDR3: CASSLMTGQETQYF; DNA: TGTGCCAGCAGCTTAATGACAGGGCAAGAGACCCAGTACTTC
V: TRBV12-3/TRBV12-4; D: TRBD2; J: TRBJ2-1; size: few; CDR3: CASSLVLGTSGARFFRNEQFF; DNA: TGTGCCAGCAGTTTAGTTTTGGGAACTAGCGGGGCAAGGTTTTTTCGCAATGAGCAGTTCTTC
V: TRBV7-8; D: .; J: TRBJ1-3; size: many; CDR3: CASSYRGSGNTIYF; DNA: TGTGCCAGCAGCTACCGGGGCTCTGGAAACACCATATATTTT
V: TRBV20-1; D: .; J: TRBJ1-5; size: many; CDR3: CSAYPGASGQPQHF; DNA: TGCAGTGCTTATCCGGGGGCATCCGGTCAGCCCCAGCATTTT
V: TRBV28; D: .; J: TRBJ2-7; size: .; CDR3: CASSLGRGRSYEQYF; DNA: TGTGCCAGCAGTTTAGGCAGGGGTAGGTCCTACGAGCAGTACTTC
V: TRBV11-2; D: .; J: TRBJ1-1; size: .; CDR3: CASSLGGGVTEAFF; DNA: TGTGCCAGCAGCTTAGGTGGAGGGGTCACTGAAGCTTTCTTT
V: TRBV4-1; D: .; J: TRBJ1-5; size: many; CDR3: CASSTIGFQPQHF; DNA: TGCGCCAGCAGCACTATAGGATTTCAGCCCCAGCATTTT
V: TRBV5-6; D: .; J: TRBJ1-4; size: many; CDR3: CASSLGGARYEKLFF; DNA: TGTGCCAGCAGCTTGGGAGGGGCGAGATATGAAAAACTGTTTTTT
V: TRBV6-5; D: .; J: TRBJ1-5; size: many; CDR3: CASSYPVGRGNQPQHF; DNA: TGTGCCAGCAGTTACCCGGTCGGGAGGGGCAATCAGCCCCAGCATTTT
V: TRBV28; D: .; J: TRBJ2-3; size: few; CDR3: CASRRLWDTDTQYF; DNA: TGTGCCAGCAGGCGACTCTGGGATACAGATACGCAGTATTTT
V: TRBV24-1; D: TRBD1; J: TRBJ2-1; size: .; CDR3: CATSRGQGYNEQFF; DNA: TGTGCCACCAGTAGGGGACAGGGTTACAATGAGCAGTTCTTC
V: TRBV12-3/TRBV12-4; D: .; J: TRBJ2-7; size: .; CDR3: CASSTAGTHSSYEQYF; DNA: TGTGCCAGCAGTACAGCCGGGACCCACAGCTCCTACGAGCAGTACTTC
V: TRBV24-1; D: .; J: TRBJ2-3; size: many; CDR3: CATSDPTAGNTDTQYF; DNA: TGTGCCACCAGTGATCCAACCGCGGGGAACACAGATACGCAGTATTTT